This T cell receptor (beta chain) emerged from a study of response to subunit inactivated influenza vaccine. Study-level findings and limits: Every seasonal influenza vaccination brings in few new T cells, the authors suggested.

This clonotype has just a few counts. As yet, its antigen is unknown. With 5 bases clipped from V and 16 bases from J, the junction kept 12 bases outside the gene matches. CDR3 length: 15 residues. TCRdb called the RT-PCR reads again in MiXCR, with one record for every CDR3 protein. The sample records hundreds of thousands of distinct CDR3 sequences, about 18% being singletons. This chain connects TRBV12-3 or TRBV12-4 to TRBJ2-1, with 15 bases aligning to TRBD2. The input for sequencing was PBMCs from blood, taken roughly 5 days after vaccination. This receptor was obtained from a man aged 45 to 65 who received an inactivated influenza vaccine. CDR3 DNA: TGTGCCAGCAGTCCCCGGGGACTAGCGGGGGGCCGGAAATTCTTC. This codes for CASSPRGLAGGRKFF.